This T cell receptor beta chain is from a study of shared clonotypes between healthy human individuals. Unsorted PBMC DNA went through sequencing on ten immunoSEQ deep assay plates. Data came from immunoSEQ multiplex PCR; TCRdb stores just in-frame clones and leaves some out. The table shows about 520,000 clones, with roughly 80% occurring only once. About this clone: Its target is unknown.

Around 90 million PBMCs served as the genomic DNA source for unsorted samples. CDR3 size: 18 residues. The study's findings and limits: Specimens sampled were limited to blood, with tissue repertoires likely differing.

The chain has TRBV12-2 and TRBJ2-3; the table's D gene call, TRBD2, was not cross checked with the DNA. TRBV12-2 is described as a pseudogene. Sequences were obtained from PBMCs. The TCR was taken from a woman aged 40 to 55 in good health. Some clones in this sample may be carry-over from other donors' samples. The CDR3, as DNA: TGTGCAAGTCGCTTAGTATCTACTAGCGGGAGTGGTATAGATACGCAGTATTTT. Protein sequence: CASRLVSTSGSGIDTQYF.